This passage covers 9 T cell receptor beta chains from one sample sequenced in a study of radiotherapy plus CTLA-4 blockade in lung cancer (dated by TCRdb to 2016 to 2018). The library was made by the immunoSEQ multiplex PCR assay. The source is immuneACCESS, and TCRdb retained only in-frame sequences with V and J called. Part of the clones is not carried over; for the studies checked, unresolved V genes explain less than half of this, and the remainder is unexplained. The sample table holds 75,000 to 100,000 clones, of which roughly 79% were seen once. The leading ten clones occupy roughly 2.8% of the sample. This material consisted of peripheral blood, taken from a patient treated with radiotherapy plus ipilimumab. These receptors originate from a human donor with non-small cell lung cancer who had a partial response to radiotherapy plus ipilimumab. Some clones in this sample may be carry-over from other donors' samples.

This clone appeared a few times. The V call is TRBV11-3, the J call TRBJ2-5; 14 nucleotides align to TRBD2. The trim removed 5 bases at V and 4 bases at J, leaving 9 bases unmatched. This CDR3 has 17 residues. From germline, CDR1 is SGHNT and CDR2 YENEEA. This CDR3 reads CASSPRLAGGPRETQYF. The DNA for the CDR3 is TGTGCCAGCAGCCCCCGACTAGCGGGGGGGCCGCGAGAGACCCAGTACTTC.

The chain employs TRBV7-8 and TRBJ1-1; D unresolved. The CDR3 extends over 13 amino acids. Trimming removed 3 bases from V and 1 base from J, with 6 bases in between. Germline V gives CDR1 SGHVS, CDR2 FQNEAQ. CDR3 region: CASSLGENTEAFF. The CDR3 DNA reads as TGTGCCAGCAGCTTGGGAGAGAACACTGAAGCTTTCTTT.

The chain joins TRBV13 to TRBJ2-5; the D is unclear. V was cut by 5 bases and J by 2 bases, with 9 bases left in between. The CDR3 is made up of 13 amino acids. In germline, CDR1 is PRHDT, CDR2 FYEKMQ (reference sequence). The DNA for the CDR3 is TGTGCCAGCAGCCCCCGGTGGCAAGAGACCCAGTACTTC. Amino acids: CASSPRWQETQYF.

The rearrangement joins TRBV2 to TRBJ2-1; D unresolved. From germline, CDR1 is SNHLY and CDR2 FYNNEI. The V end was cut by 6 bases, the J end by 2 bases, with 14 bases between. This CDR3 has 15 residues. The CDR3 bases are TGTGCCAGCAGAGCCGGGTCCCCCCCCTACAATGAGCAGTTCTTC. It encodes CASRAGSPPYNEQFF.

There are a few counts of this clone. The CDR3 region has the DNA TGTGCCAGCAGTCCTACCCCAACGAGCTATGGCTACACCTTC. It is translated as CASSPTPTSYGYTF. This chain uses TRBV7-8 with TRBJ1-2; no definite D call. The CDR3 length is 14 residues. Looked up from germline, CDR1 is SGHVS and CDR2 is FQNEAQ. Trimming removed 6 bases from V and 4 bases from J, with 15 bases in between.

CDR3 nucleotides: TGCAGCGTTGAAACAGGGAATGGCTACACCTTC. This codes for CSVETGNGYTF. The V gene is TRBV29-1, the J gene TRBJ1-2; maybe TRBD1 (6 bases). The V and J ends lost 2 bases and 6 bases respectively, with 7 bases between them. The CDR3 covers 11 residues. Germline V gene data show CDR1 as SQVTM and CDR2 as ANQGSEA.

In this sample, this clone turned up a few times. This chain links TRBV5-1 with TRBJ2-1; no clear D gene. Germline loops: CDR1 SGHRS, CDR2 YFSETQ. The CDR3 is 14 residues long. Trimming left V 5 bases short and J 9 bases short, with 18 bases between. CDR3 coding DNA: TGCGCCAGCAGGCCAATGCCGTCTACGGTTGAGCAGTTCTTC. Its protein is CASRPMPSTVEQFF.

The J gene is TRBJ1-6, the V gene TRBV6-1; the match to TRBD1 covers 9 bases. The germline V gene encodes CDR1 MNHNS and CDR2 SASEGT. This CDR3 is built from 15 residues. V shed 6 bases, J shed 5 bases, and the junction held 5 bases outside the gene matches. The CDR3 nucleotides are TGTGCCAGCAGAGAGGACAGGGGACATAATTCACCCCTCCACTTT. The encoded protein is CASREDRGHNSPLHF.

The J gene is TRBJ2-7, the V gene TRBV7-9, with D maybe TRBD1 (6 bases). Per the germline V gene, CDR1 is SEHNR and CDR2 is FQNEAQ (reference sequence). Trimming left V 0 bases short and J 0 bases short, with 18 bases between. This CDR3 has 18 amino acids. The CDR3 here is CASSLAGAEYLTSYEQYF. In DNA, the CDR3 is TGTGCCAGCAGCTTAGCGGGGGCGGAGTACCTCACCTCCTACGAGCAGTACTTC.